Following are 22 T cell receptor beta chains from one sample sequenced in a study of beta chain features in type 1 diabetes. These receptors lack a known antigen. Overall study results and limits: Across all four CD4+ subsets, people with type 1 diabetes showed modestly shorter TCRB CDR3s.

The entirety of the isolated RNA underwent reverse transcription, so expressed TCRB transcripts were sequenced. Profiled with immunoSEQ multiplex PCR; TCRdb holds only in-frame clones, not every one. The table records approximately 240,000 clones, about a sixth of them present only once. The source material was naive CD4+ T cells from blood. These receptors originate from a man under 40 with type 1 diabetes.

The chain uses TRBV30 and TRBJ2-7; TRBD2 matches at 10 bases. The CDR3 totals 13 residues. J lost 5 bases, V lost 7 bases, and 8 bases had no gene match. Germline V gives CDR1 GTSNPN, CDR2 SVGIG (reference sequence). CDR3 bases: TGTGCCTCACGAGCGGGAGGGCCCCACGAGCAGTACTTC. As protein: CASRAGGPHEQYF. Full variable domain (missing parts from reference TRBV30 and TRBJ2-7): SQTIHQWPATLVQPVGSPLSLECTVEGTSNPNLYWYRQAAGRGLQLLFYSVGIGQISSEVPQNLSASRPQDRQFILSSKKLLLSDSGFYLCASRAGGPHEQYFGPGTRLTVT.

This clone was counted only a few times. The V call is TRBV6-6, the J call TRBJ2-4; tentatively, D is TRBD2 (5 bases). The CDR3 totals 14 residues. The germline V and J ends were trimmed by 2 bases and 2 bases, with 7 bases remaining between them. Germline CDR1 is MNHNY and CDR2 is SVGAGI (reference sequence). The CDR3 DNA reads TGTGCCAGCAGTTACGAGGGAACCAAAAACATTCAGTACTTC. Its protein is CASSYEGTKNIQYF.

This rearrangement joins TRBV29-1 to TRBJ2-5; D gene ambiguous. V was pared by 4 bases and J by 3 bases, with 9 bases between. There are 12 residues in the CDR3. CDR1 and CDR2 from the germline V gene are SQVTM and ANQGSEA. CDR3: CSVVGMKETQYF. The CDR3 coding sequence is TGCAGCGTTGTTGGCATGAAAGAGACCCAGTACTTC.

For this clone: Other DNA variants within this sample encode the same CDR3. CDR3 amino acids: CAWSPYNEQFF. The CDR3 DNA reads as TGTGCCTGGAGTCCATACAATGAGCAGTTCTTC. The J gene is TRBJ2-1, the V gene TRBV30; D gene ambiguous. The V gene's germline CDR1 is GTSNPN and CDR2 SVGIG (reference sequence). Trimming took 2 bases from V and 4 from J, leaving 3 bases between them. CDR3 length: 11 amino acids.

This clone was counted between two and nine times. This sequence joins TRBV6-1 and TRBJ1-1, with D perhaps TRBD1 (6 bases). Germline lookup yields CDR1 MNHNS and CDR2 SASEGT. The CDR3 runs 13 residues. The V and J ends lost 10 bases and 0 bases respectively, with 12 bases between them. Written as DNA, the CDR3 is TGTGCCATCAGGGGTGGAATGAACACTGAAGCTTTCTTT. Its translation: CAIRGGMNTEAFF.

This clone was detected only a few times. The chain couples TRBV4-3 to TRBJ1-3; 7 positions match TRBD1. The CDR3 length is 18 residues. V trimming: 0 bases; J trimming: 0 bases; junction bases outside the gene matches: 8. The germline V gene has CDR1 LGHNA and CDR2 YSLEER. The CDR3 nucleotides are TGCGCCAGCAGCCAAGATCGGTGGGGGACAGTCTCTGGAAACACCATATATTTT. Translation: CASSQDRWGTVSGNTIYF.

This rearrangement joins TRBV9 to TRBJ2-7; TRBD2 matches at 9 bases. CDR3 length equals 15 residues. V shed 0 bases, J shed 2 bases, and the junction held 3 bases outside the gene matches. CDR1 and CDR2 from the germline V gene are SGDLS and YYNGEE. The chain's CDR3 is CASSVEASGAYEQYF. The CDR3 DNA follows: TGTGCCAGCAGCGTAGAGGCTAGCGGGGCCTACGAGCAGTACTTC.

This clone has a handful of counts. The chain employs TRBV7-2 and TRBJ2-1; D is perhaps TRBD2 (5 bases). Trimming took off 2 bases at V and 3 bases at J, with 5 bases between the two ends. Germline V gene data show CDR1 as SGHTA and CDR2 as FQGNSA. The CDR3 is 13 amino acids. The DNA of the CDR3 is TGTGCCAGCAGCTTACGGGACTACAATGAGCAGTTCTTC. Its translation: CASSLRDYNEQFF.

This clone has just a few counts. V gene TRBV7-2 combines with J gene TRBJ2-3; a possible D gene is TRBD1 (5 bases). V lost 2 bases, J lost 3 bases, and 12 bases lay in between. Germline lookup yields CDR1 SGHTA and CDR2 FQGNSA. CDR3 length: 15 amino acids. The CDR3 sequence: CASSLLGVETDTQYF. CDR3 in DNA: TGTGCCAGCAGCTTACTAGGGGTAGAGACAGATACGCAGTATTTT.

This clone was found a few times. The J gene is TRBJ1-2, the V gene TRBV7-9; 7 bases agree with TRBD1. The CDR3 has 14 residues. The ends lost 5 bases at V and 2 bases at J; junction bases unmatched: 5. In germline, CDR1 is SEHNR, CDR2 FQNEAQ (reference sequence). As DNA, the CDR3 is TGTGCCAGCAGCCTGGGACAGACAAACTATGGCTACACCTTC. Its translation is CASSLGQTNYGYTF.

The J gene is TRBJ2-7, the V gene TRBV29-1; 8 nucleotides agree with TRBD1. CDR3 length equals 13 residues. Germline V CDR1 and CDR2: SQVTM, ANQGSEA. The junction had 11 bases not matched to a gene; V was cut back by 5 bases and J by 8 bases. As DNA, the CDR3 is TGCAGCGTTAAGCCGGGACAGGAGTCTAAGCAGTACTTC. This sequence encodes CSVKPGQESKQYF.

To note about this clone: The same CDR3 is also encoded by other DNA sequences in this sample. This sequence joins TRBV9 and TRBJ2-7, with D uncertain. Germline-derived CDR1 and CDR2 are SGDLS and YYNGEE. The CDR3 totals 12 residues. Trimming removed 4 bases from V and 2 bases from J, with 7 bases in between. This CDR3 is CASSPGPYEQYF. The CDR3, as DNA: TGTGCCAGCAGCCCCGGCCCCTACGAGCAGTACTTC.

This clone has a handful of counts. This chain connects TRBV10-2 to TRBJ2-5; unclear D gene. The V end lost 3 bases, the J end lost 7 bases, and 15 bases lay between the germline ends. Per the germline V gene, CDR1 is WSHSY and CDR2 is SAAADI. The CDR3 has 14 amino acids. The CDR3 protein is CASSDLPISGTQYF. CDR3 sequence (DNA): TGCGCCAGCAGTGATTTACCCATTTCGGGGACCCAGTACTTC.

This clone was observed a handful of times. The V call is TRBV4-3, the J call TRBJ2-7; no firm D call. The CDR3 has 15 residues. The germline V gene has CDR1 LGHNA and CDR2 YSLEER. V was pared by 4 bases and J by 6 bases, with 19 bases between. CDR3 loop: CASSPTITVGSEQYF. CDR3 bases: TGCGCCAGCAGCCCCACAATTACGGTGGGCTCCGAGCAGTACTTC.

The rearrangement joins TRBV7-2 to TRBJ1-3; TRBD1 might be the D (5 bases). The CDR3 runs to 14 residues. Trimming stripped 1 base from V and 7 bases from J, with 11 bases between. Per the germline V gene, CDR1 is SGHTA and CDR2 is FQGNSA. The DNA of the CDR3 is TGTGCCAGCAGCTTAGGACAGAACAGGAACACCATATATTTT. It codes for CASSLGQNRNTIYF. Looking up the rest from reference TRBV7-2 and TRBJ1-3 gives the full variable domain: GAGVSQSPSNKVTEKGKDVELRCDPISGHTALYWYRQSLGQGLEFLIYFQGNSAPDKSGLPSDRFSAERTGGSVSTLTIQRTQQEDSAVYLCASSLGQNRNTIYFGEGSWLTVV.

This clone was picked up a small number of times. The genes are TRBV29-1 and TRBJ1-2, with 7 bases lining up with TRBD1. The germline V gene encodes CDR1 SQVTM and CDR2 ANQGSEA. With V trimmed by 3 bases and J by 4 bases, 11 bases remained unmatched. The CDR3 covers 15 residues. CDR3 coding DNA: TGCAGCGTTGAGCCCCTGACAGGGCATAGCTATGGCTACACCTTC. Amino acids: CSVEPLTGHSYGYTF.

This clone was seen a few times. The rearrangement links TRBV7-9 to TRBJ2-1, with 7 bases matching TRBD1. V lost 6 bases and J lost 8; bases outside the gene matches: 13. The CDR3 runs 15 residues. Per germline, CDR1 SEHNR and CDR2 FQNEAQ (reference sequence). The DNA for the CDR3 is TGTGCCAGCAGGAAAGACAGGGTGTCGTCGGATGAGCAGTTCTTC. It is translated as CASRKDRVSSDEQFF.

The chain carries TRBV6-6 and TRBJ2-7; D not certain. CDR1 is MNHNY, CDR2 SVGAGI, per germline (reference sequence). The CDR3 totals 15 residues. With 6 bases removed from V and 1 base from J, the gap between germline ends came to 16 bases. The CDR3 loop is CASSLGSFLSYEQYF. CDR3 sequence (DNA): TGTGCCAGCAGCCTCGGATCTTTTTTGTCCTACGAGCAGTACTTC.

This clone came up a few times. J is TRBJ2-6 and V is TRBV7-2; D is uncertain. The germline V gene encodes CDR1 SGHTA and CDR2 FQGNSA. The CDR3 contains 15 residues. V was trimmed by 2 bases and J by 4 bases, leaving 9 bases between them. The CDR3 is CASSLQRAGANVLTF. The CDR3 DNA reads TGTGCCAGCAGCTTACAACGGGCCGGGGCCAACGTCCTGACTTTC.

V usage is TRBV28 and J usage is TRBJ2-2, with 7 bases matching TRBD1. The CDR3 has 16 amino acids. J was trimmed by 1 base and V by 2 bases; bases with no gene match: 4. The germline V gene has CDR1 MDHEN and CDR2 SYDVKM. CDR3 protein: CASSLATGRNTGELFF. For the CDR3, the DNA is TGTGCCAGCAGTTTAGCGACAGGGAGGAACACCGGGGAGCTGTTTTTT.

For the CDR3, the DNA is TGCGCCAGCAGCCTCATGGACGGCGAGCAGTACTTC. It codes for CASSLMDGEQYF. The chain couples TRBV4-3 to TRBJ2-7; unclear D gene. CDR3 length: 12 residues. Germline values: CDR1 LGHNA, CDR2 YSLEER. The germline V and J ends were trimmed by 4 bases and 6 bases, with 10 bases remaining between them.

The sample holds a few counts of this clone. This chain joins TRBV4-2 and TRBJ2-7; a possible D gene is TRBD2 (5 bases). CDR3 size: 15 residues. Trimming took off 0 bases at V and 0 bases at J, with 9 bases between the two ends. The germline V gene has CDR1 LGHNA and CDR2 YNFKEQ. DNA of the CDR3: TGTGCCAGCAGCCAAGAGCGGAGCGGCTCCTACGAGCAGTACTTC. Its protein is CASSQERSGSYEQYF.